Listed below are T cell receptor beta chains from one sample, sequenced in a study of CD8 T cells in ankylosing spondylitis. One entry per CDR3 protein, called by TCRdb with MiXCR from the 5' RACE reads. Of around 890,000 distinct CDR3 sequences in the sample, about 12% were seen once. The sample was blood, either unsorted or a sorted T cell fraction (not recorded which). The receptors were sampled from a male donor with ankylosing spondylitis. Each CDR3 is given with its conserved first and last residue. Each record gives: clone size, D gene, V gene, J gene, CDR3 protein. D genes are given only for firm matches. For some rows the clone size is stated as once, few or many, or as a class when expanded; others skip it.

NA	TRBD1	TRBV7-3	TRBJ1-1	CASSLQGVRGEAFF
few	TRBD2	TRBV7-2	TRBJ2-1	CASSLSLGRNEQFF
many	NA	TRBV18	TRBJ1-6	CASSPQDTDSPLHF
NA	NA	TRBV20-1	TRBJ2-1	CSARDRIGVDEQFF
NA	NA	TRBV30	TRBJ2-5	CAWSYNSNQETQYF
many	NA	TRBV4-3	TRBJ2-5	CASSQEDYSTQYF
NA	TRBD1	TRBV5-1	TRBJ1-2	CASSRDRLYGYTF
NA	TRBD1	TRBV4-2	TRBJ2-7	CASSLWTGAEEQYF
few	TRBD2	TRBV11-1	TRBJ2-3	CASSSKRRWTSGGTDTQYF
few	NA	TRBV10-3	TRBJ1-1	CAIMPQGLMNTEAFF
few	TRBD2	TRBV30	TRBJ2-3	CAWSAPAGVTSDTQYF
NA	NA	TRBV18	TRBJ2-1	CASSPRIADNEQFF
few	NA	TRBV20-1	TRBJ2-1	CSARDGSSSYNEQFF
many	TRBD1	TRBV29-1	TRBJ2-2	CSAPQGITGELFF
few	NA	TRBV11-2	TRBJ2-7	CASTPGIDAYEQYF
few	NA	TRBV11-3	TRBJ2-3	CASSQEAMSDTQYF
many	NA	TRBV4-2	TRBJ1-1	CASSQEGSNTEAFF
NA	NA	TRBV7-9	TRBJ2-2	CASSLNSVTNTGELFF
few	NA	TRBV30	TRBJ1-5	CAWSVAGNQPQHF
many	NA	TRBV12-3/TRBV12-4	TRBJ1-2	CASSLTGNYGYTF
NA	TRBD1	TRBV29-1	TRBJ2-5	CSVGLGQGALGTQYF
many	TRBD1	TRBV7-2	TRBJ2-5	CASSLRQGAETQYF
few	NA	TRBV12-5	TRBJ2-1	CASGPGQSSYNEQFF
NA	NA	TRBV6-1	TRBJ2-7	CASRLGTPAYEQYF
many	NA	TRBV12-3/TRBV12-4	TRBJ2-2	CASRVLGGELFF
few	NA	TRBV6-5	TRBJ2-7	CASSSDRPNYEQYF
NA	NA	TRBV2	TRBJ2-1	CASRERAAYNEQFF
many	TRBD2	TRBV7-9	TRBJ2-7	CASRPKVGLAGDHEQYF
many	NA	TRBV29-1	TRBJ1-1	CSVARAGGNTEAFF
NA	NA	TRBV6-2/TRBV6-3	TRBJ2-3	CASSAEGSAADTQYF
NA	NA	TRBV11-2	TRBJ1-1	CASSYAYQTPMKAFF